These T cell receptor beta chains were read from a single sample in a study of beta chain features in type 1 diabetes. The protocol was immunoSEQ multiplex PCR, while the TCRdb copy is restricted to in-frame clones and leaves out a portion. The table includes some 410,000 clones, roughly 13% detected once. Material: naive CD4+ T cells from blood. These receptors all come from a man aged 25 to 40 in good health. CDR3s include the opening cysteine and the closing phenylalanine or tryptophan. The D gene is left open where the match is weak. Only part of the rows carry a size: once, few, many, or a class if the clone is expanded.

size	D	V	J	DNA	CDR3
.	.	TRBV4-2	TRBJ2-5	TGTGCCAGCAGCCAAGCGGGGACCTTTGGGACCCAGTACTTC	CASSQAGTFGTQYF
.	TRBD2	TRBV4-3	TRBJ2-7	TGCGCCAGCAGCCAGGAGAGCGGGGGGCCCTACGAGCAGTACTTC	CASSQESGGPYEQYF
.	.	TRBV7-2	TRBJ2-3	TGTGCCAGCAGCTTAGTCGTGGATACGCAGTATTTT	CASSLVVDTQYF
.	.	TRBV20-1	TRBJ1-5	TGCAGTGCTAGAGGAGGTCAGCCCCAGCATTTT	CSARGGQPQHF
few	TRBD2	TRBV11-2	TRBJ2-1	TGTGCCAGCAGGACTAGCGGGAGTAGTTTAAATGAGCAGTTCTTC	CASRTSGSSLNEQFF
.	TRBD2	TRBV5-1	TRBJ2-3	TGCGCCAGCAGCTTGGGCGGGAGACGGACAGATACGCAGTATTTT	CASSLGGRRTDTQYF
few	.	TRBV7-2	TRBJ1-6	TGTGCCAGCAGCTTAGGGCAGACCAGGATGTATAATTCACCCCTCCACTTT	CASSLGQTRMYNSPLHF
.	.	TRBV19	TRBJ1-1	TGTGCCAGTAGACAAGGCCGGAACACTGAAGCTTTCTTT	CASRQGRNTEAFF
few	.	TRBV15	TRBJ2-1	TGTGCCACCAGCGACTACTTAAGCTCCTACAATGAGCAGTTCTTC	CATSDYLSSYNEQFF
.	TRBD2	TRBV7-7	TRBJ2-5	TGTGCCAGCAGCTTAACCCTGGGACTACCCGACCAAGAGACCCAGTACTTC	CASSLTLGLPDQETQYF
few	.	TRBV7-8	TRBJ2-5	TGTGCCAGCAGCTTAGCGTGGCGTCAAGAGACCCAGTACTTC	CASSLAWRQETQYF
few	.	TRBV9	TRBJ1-4	TGTGCCAGCAGCGTTGTACCTAATGAAAAACTGTTTTTT	CASSVVPNEKLFF
.	TRBD2	TRBV7-2	TRBJ2-3	TGTGCCAGCAGCTTAGGAGGCCAAGCGGGGGTGACGCAGTATTTT	CASSLGGQAGVTQYF
few	.	TRBV13	TRBJ1-2	TGTGCCAGCAGCTTAAACTATGGCTACACCTTC	CASSLNYGYTF
few	.	TRBV7-2	TRBJ2-5	TGTGCCAGCAGTGGCCTAGACGGAAAGACCCAGTACTTC	CASSGLDGKTQYF
few	TRBD2	TRBV7-9	TRBJ2-1	TGTGCCAGCAGCTTAGAGACTAGCGGGACTGAGCAGTTCTTC	CASSLETSGTEQFF
.	.	TRBV4-1	TRBJ2-5	TGCGCCAGCAGCCAAGATGGGACGAGAGAAGAGACCCAGTACTTC	CASSQDGTREETQYF
few	TRBD2	TRBV7-2	TRBJ2-7	TGTGCCAGCAGCTTACAGCGGGGGCACCTGGAGCAGTACTTC	CASSLQRGHLEQYF
.	TRBD2	TRBV5-4	TRBJ2-1	TGTGCCAGCAGCTTGGCGGGACTAGACAATGAGCAGTTCTTC	CASSLAGLDNEQFF
few	.	TRBV2	TRBJ2-5	TGTGCCAACGGGGGCGAAGCGTACCAAGAGACCCAGTACTTC	CANGGEAYQETQYF
.	.	TRBV12-5	TRBJ2-1	TGTGCTAGTGGTTTGGTAAGGGCGCTAGTTGGCAATGAGCAGTTCTTC	CASGLVRALVGNEQFF
few	.	TRBV25-1	TRBJ1-5	TGTGCCAGCAGTGAACCAGGGAGTAGGTGGCCCCAGCATTTT	CASSEPGSRWPQHF
few	.	TRBV25-1	TRBJ2-1	TGTGCCAGCAGTGGGGGCAATGAGCAGTTCTTC	CASSGGNEQFF
.	TRBD2	TRBV30	TRBJ2-5	TGTGCCTGGGGGAGGGGATGGCGGGCTTCAGAGACCCAGTACTTC	CAWGRGWRASETQYF
few	.	TRBV7-2	TRBJ1-1	TGTGCCAGCAGCTTAGTCTCAGGGAACACTGAAGCTTTCTTT	CASSLVSGNTEAFF
few	.	TRBV2	TRBJ2-2	TGTGCCAGCAGTGCAGAAAACACCGGGGAGCTGTTTTTT	CASSAENTGELFF
few	TRBD2	TRBV2	TRBJ2-1	TGTGCCACTAGAGGTAGCGGGGATGAGCAGTTCTTC	CATRGSGDEQFF
few	TRBD1	TRBV30	TRBJ1-5	TGTGCCTGGAGATCAGGGGCAGGGGGCGCGAGTTGGAATCAGCCCCAGCATTTT	CAWRSGAGGASWNQPQHF
.	.	TRBV30	TRBJ1-1	TGTGCCCGAACCGGACGGCAGAACACTGAAGCTTTCTTT	CARTGRQNTEAFF
.	.	TRBV14	TRBJ1-2	TGTGCCAGCAGCCAAGCGATGGGGCCGCTACCTTACTATGGCTACACCTTC	CASSQAMGPLPYYGYTF
.	.	TRBV6-6	TRBJ2-5	TGTGCCAGCAGTCCCCCAGGCAGGTATGGGGAGACCCAGTACTTC	CASSPPGRYGETQYF
.	.	TRBV18	TRBJ1-1	TGTGCCAGCTCATTCCAGGGCAACACTGAAGCTTTCTTT	CASSFQGNTEAFF
few	TRBD1	TRBV7-9	TRBJ2-2	TGTGCCAGCAGCCCCGGGACAGGGTTTGCCGGGGAGCTGTTTTTT	CASSPGTGFAGELFF
.	TRBD1	TRBV5-1	TRBJ1-5	TGCGCCAGCAGCATCGACAGGGGGCCGGGTCAGCCCCAGCATTTT	CASSIDRGPGQPQHF
.	.	TRBV9	TRBJ2-3	TGTGCCAGCAGCGGAGGGAAAAGCACAGATACGCAGTATTTT	CASSGGKSTDTQYF
.	TRBD2	TRBV30	TRBJ2-5	TGTGCCTGGGAACTAGCGGGAGGGCCGGAGACCCAGTACTTC	CAWELAGGPETQYF